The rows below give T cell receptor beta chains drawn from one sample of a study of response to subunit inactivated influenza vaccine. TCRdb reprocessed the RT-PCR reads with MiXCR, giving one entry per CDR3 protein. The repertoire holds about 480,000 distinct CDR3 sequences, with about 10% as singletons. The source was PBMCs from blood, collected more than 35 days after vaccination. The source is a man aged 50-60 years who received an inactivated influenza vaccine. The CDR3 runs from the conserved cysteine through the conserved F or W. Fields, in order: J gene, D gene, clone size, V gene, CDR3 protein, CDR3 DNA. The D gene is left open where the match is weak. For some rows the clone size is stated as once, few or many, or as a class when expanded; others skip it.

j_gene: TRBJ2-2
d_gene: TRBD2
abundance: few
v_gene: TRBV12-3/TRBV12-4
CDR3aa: CASSQRTSGNTGELFF
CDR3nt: TGTGCCAGCAGCCAAAGGACTAGCGGCAACACCGGGGAGCTGTTTTTT

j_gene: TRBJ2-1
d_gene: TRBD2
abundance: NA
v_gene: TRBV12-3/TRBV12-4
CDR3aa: CASSLEREYTEQFF
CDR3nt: TGTGCCAGCAGTTTAGAGCGGGAGTACACTGAGCAGTTCTTC

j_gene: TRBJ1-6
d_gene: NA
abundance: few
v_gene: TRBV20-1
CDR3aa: CSARVGTPDNSPLHF
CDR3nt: TGCAGTGCTAGAGTCGGGACCCCTGATAATTCACCCCTCCACTTT

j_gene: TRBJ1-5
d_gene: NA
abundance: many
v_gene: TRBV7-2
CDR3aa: CASSLGREQPQHF
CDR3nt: TGTGCCAGCAGCTTAGGAAGGGAACAGCCCCAGCATTTT

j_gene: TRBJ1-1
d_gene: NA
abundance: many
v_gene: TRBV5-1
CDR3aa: CASSLAASMNTEAFF
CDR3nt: TGCGCCAGCAGCTTGGCTGCCAGTATGAACACTGAAGCTTTCTTT

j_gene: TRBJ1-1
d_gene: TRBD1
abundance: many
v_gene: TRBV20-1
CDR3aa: CSARAGTGNTEAFF
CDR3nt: TGCAGTGCTAGGGCCGGGACAGGGAACACTGAAGCTTTCTTT

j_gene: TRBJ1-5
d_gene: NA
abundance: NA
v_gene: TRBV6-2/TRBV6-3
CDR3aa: CASSPGFREGQPQHF
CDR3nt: TGTGCCAGCAGTCCCGGATTCAGGGAAGGACAGCCCCAGCATTTT

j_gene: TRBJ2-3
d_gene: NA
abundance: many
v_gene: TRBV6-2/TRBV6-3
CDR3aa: CASSLRGGYVADTQYF
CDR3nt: TGTGCCAGCAGCCTCCGGGGCGGCTATGTTGCAGATACGCAGTATTTT

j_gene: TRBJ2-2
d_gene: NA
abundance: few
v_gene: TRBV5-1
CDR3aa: CASSLSTTANTGELFF
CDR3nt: TGCGCCAGCAGCTTAAGTACTACAGCTAACACCGGGGAGCTGTTTTTT

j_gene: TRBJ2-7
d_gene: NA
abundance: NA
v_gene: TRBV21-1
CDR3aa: CASSKVVPGGYEQYF
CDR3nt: TGTGCCAGCAGCAAAGTGGTCCCAGGGGGCTACGAGCAGTACTTC

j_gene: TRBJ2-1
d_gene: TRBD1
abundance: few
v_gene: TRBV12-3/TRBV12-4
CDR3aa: CASSFGQGAHNEQFF
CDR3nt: TGTGCCAGCAGTTTCGGGCAGGGGGCCCACAATGAGCAGTTCTTC

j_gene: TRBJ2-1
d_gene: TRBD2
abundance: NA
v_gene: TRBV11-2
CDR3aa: CASSPSRAGGRNEQFF
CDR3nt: TGTGCCAGCAGCCCCTCTAGGGCGGGGGGGCGCAATGAGCAGTTCTTC

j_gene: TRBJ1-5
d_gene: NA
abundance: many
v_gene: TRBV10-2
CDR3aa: CASSESNGRSNQPQHF
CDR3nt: TGCGCCAGCAGTGAGTCGAATGGCCGTAGCAATCAGCCCCAGCATTTT

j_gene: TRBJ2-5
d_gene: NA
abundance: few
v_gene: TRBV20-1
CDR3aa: CSALLQETQYF
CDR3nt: TGCAGTGCTCTTCTACAAGAGACCCAGTACTTC

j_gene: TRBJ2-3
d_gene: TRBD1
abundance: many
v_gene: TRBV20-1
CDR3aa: CSATDRSISTDTQYF
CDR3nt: TGCAGTGCTACGGACAGGTCAATTAGCACAGATACGCAGTATTTT

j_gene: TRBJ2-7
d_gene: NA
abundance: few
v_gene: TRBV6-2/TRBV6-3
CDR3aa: CASSYGQRYEQYF
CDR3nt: TGTGCCAGCAGTTACGGGCAACGCTACGAGCAGTACTTC

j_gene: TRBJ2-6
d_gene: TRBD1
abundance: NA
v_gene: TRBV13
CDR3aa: CASSRRQGGLSGANVLTF
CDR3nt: TGTGCCAGCAGCCGACGACAGGGTGGCTTGTCTGGGGCCAACGTCCTGACTTTC

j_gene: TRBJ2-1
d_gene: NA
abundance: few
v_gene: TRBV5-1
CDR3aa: CASSLISSANKNEQFF
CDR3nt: TGCGCCAGCAGCTTGATTTCGTCGGCAAACAAAAATGAGCAGTTCTTC

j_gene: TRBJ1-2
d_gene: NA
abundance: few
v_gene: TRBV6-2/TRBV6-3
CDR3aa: CASRSRGGYTF
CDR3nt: TGTGCCAGCAGATCCCGGGGTGGCTACACCTTC

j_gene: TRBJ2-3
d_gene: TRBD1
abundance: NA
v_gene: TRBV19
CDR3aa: CASTAKDRPDTQYF
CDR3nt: TGTGCCAGTACCGCAAAGGACAGGCCAGATACGCAGTATTTT

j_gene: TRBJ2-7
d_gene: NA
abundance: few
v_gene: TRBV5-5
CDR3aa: CASSYARGSYEQYF
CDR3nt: TGTGCCAGCAGTTATGCCAGGGGCTCCTACGAGCAGTACTTC

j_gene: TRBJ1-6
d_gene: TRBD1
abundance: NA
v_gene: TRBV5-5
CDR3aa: CASSLGSGGDNSPLHF
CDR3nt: TGTGCCAGCAGCTTGGGGTCAGGGGGGGATAATTCACCCCTCCACTTT

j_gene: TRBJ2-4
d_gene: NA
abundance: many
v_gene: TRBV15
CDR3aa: CATSREMWVRLTKNIQYF
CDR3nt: TGTGCCACCAGCAGAGAAATGTGGGTTAGGCTAACCAAAAACATTCAGTACTTC

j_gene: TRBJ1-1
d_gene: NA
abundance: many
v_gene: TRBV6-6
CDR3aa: CASRPTQTGEAFF
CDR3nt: TGTGCCAGCAGGCCGACTCAGACAGGAGAAGCTTTCTTT

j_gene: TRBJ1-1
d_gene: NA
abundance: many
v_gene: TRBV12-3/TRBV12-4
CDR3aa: CASRTTVSLNTEAFF
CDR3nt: TGTGCCAGCAGGACTACAGTGTCCTTGAACACTGAAGCTTTCTTT

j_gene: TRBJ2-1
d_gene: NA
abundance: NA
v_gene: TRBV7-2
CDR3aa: CASTSSVGTQFF
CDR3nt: TGTGCCAGCACCTCAAGTGTAGGAACACAGTTCTTC

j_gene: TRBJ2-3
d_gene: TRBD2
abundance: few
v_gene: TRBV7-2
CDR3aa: CASSFRSGTSTDTQYF
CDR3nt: TGTGCCAGCAGCTTTCGTAGCGGGACTAGCACAGATACGCAGTATTTT

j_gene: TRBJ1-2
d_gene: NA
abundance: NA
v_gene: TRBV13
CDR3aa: CASSLGPVYGYTF
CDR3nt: TGTGCCAGCAGCTTAGGCCCTGTCTATGGCTACACCTTC

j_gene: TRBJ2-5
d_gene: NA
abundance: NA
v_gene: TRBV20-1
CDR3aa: CSARPLGGDSQETQYF
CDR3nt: TGCAGTGCTAGACCCCTTGGGGGGGACAGCCAAGAGACCCAGTACTTC

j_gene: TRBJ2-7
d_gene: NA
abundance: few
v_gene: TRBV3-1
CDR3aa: CASSSRPLWGLLYEQYF
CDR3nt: TGTGCCAGCAGCTCTCGACCCTTATGGGGACTCCTCTACGAGCAGTACTTC

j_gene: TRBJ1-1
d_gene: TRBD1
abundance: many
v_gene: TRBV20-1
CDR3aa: CSARLEAGGTEAFF
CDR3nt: TGCAGTGCTAGATTAGAGGCAGGGGGGACTGAAGCTTTCTTT

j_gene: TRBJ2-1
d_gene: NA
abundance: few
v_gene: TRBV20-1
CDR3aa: CSAARGSDNNEQFF
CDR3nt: TGCAGTGCCGCCCGGGGGAGCGACAACAATGAGCAGTTCTTC

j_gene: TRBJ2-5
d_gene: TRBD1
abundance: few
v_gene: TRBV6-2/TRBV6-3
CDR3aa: CASSSYRGLLETQYF
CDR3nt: TGTGCCAGCAGTTCGTACAGGGGGCTTTTGGAGACCCAGTACTTC

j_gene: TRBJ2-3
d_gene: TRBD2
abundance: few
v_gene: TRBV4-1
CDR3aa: CASSQVYFSQAGGPGTDTQYF
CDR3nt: TGCGCCAGCAGCCAAGTTTACTTTTCTCAAGCGGGAGGGCCCGGCACAGATACGCAGTATTTT

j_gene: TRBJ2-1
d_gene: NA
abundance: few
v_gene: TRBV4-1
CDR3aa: CASSQARSGQGISNEQFF
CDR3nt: TGCGCCAGCAGCCAAGCCCGTAGCGGTCAGGGGATATCCAATGAGCAGTTCTTC

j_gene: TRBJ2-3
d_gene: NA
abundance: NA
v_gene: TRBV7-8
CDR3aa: CASSRDTQYF
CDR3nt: TGTGCCAGCAGCCGGGATACGCAGTATTTT

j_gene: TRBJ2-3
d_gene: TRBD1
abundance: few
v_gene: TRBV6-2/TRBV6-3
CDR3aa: CASSYNSLRDRRTDTQYF
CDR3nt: TGTGCCAGCAGTTACAACTCGCTTCGGGACAGACGCACAGATACGCAGTATTTT

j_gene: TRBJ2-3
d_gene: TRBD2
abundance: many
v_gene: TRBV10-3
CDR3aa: CAISELGTSGSSTDTQYF
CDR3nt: TGTGCCATCAGTGAGCTAGGGACTAGCGGGAGCAGCACAGATACGCAGTATTTT

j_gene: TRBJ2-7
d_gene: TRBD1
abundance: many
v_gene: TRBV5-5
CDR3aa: CASSLATGGAEYEQYF
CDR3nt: TGTGCCAGCAGCTTGGCTACAGGGGGCGCAGAGTACGAGCAGTACTTC

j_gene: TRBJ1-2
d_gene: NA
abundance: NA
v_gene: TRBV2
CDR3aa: CASSENWQGYDGYTF
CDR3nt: TGTGCCAGCAGTGAAAATTGGCAGGGGTACGATGGCTACACCTTC

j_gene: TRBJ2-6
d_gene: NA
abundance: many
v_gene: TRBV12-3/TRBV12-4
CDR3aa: CASSLVRATHPLSGANVLTF
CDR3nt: TGTGCCAGCAGTTTAGTCAGGGCTACTCACCCCCTTTCTGGGGCCAACGTCCTGACTTTC

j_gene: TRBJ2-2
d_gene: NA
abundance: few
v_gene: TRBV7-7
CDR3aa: CASSSAANTGELFF
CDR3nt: TGTGCCAGCAGTTCGGCAGCGAACACCGGGGAGCTGTTTTTT

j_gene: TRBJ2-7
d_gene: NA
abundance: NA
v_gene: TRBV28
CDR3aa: CASSFGGGVFNEQYF
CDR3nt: TGTGCCAGCAGTTTTGGTGGGGGCGTTTTTAACGAGCAGTACTTC

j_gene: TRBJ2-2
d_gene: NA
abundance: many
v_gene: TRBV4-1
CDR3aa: CASSRVQGTGELFF
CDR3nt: TGCGCCAGCAGCCGCGTACAGGGAACAGGGGAGCTGTTTTTT

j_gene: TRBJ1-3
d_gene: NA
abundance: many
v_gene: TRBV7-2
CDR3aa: CASSFLSRENTIYF
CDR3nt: TGTGCCAGCAGCTTCTTGTCTCGGGAAAACACCATATATTTT

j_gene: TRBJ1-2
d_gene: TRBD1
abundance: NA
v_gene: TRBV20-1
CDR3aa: CSAETRGFDYGYTF
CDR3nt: TGCAGTGCTGAAACCAGGGGGTTCGACTATGGCTACACCTTC

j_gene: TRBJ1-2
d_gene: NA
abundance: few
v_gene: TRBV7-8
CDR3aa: CASRSGRFNYGYTF
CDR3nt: TGTGCCAGCAGATCAGGACGCTTTAACTATGGCTACACCTTC

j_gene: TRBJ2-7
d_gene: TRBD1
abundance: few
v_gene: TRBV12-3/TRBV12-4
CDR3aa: CASSLLHRGRLFYEQYF
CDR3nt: TGTGCCAGCAGTCTTCTTCACAGGGGGCGGTTATTCTACGAGCAGTACTTC

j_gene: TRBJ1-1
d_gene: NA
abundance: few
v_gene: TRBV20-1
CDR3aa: CSARSYQGGTEAFF
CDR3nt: TGCAGTGCTAGATCTTATCAGGGCGGCACTGAAGCTTTCTTT

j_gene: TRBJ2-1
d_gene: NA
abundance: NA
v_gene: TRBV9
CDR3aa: CASSPTGGTYNEQFF
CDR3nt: TGTGCCAGCAGCCCGACGGGCGGGACCTACAATGAGCAGTTCTTC

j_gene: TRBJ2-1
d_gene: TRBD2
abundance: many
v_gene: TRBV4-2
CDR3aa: CASSQGPSLAGVGYNEQFF
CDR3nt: TGTGCCAGCAGCCAAGGACCTTCTCTAGCGGGAGTCGGATACAATGAGCAGTTCTTC

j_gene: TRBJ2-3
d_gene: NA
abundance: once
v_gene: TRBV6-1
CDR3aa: CASSPSGGRDTQYF
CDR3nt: TGTGCCAGCAGTCCCTCAGGTGGGCGCGATACGCAGTATTTT

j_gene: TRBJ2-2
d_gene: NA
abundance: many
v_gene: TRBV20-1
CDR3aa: CSARERGELFF
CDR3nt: TGCAGTGCTAGAGAACGGGGCGAGCTGTTTTTT

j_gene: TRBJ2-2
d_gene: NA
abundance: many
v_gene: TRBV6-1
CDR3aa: CASSPKYRTGELFF
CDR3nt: TGTGCCAGCAGTCCCAAGTACCGAACCGGGGAGCTGTTTTTT

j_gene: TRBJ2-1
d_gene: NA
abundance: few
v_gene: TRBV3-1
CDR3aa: CASSQVGTPYNEQFF
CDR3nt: TGTGCCAGCAGCCAAGTTGGCACGCCCTACAATGAGCAGTTCTTC

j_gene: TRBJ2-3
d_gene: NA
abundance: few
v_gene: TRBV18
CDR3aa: CASSPFRESSTDTQYF
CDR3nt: TGTGCCAGCTCACCGTTCAGGGAGAGTAGCACAGATACGCAGTATTTT

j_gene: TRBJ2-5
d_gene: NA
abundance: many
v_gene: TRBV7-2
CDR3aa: CASSIQIGNQETQYF
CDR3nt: TGTGCCAGCAGCATACAGATTGGGAACCAAGAGACCCAGTACTTC

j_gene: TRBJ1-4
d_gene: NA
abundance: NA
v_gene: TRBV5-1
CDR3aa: CASSLSQALNEKLFF
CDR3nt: TGCGCCAGCAGCTTGTCGCAGGCTCTCAATGAAAAACTGTTTTTT

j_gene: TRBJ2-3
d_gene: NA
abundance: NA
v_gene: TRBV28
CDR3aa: CASSLRVNTDTQYF
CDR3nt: TGTGCCAGCAGTTTAAGGGTAAACACAGATACGCAGTATTTT